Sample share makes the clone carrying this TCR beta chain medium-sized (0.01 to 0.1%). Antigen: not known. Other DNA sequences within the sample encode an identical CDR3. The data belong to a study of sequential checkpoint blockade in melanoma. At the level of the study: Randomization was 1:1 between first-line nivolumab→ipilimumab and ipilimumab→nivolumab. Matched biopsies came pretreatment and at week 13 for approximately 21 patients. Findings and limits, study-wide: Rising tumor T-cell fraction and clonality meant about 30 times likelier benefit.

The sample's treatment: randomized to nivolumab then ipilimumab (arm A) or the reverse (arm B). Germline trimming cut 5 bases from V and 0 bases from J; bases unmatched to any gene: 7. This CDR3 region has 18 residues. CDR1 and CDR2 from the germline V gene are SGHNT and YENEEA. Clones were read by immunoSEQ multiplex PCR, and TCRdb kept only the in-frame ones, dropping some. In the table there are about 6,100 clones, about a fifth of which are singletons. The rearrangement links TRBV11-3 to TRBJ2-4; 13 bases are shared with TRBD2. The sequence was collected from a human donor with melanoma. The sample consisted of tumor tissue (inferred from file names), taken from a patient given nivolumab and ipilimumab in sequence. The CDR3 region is CASSLGLAGDLAKNIQYF. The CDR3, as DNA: TGTGCCAGCAGCCTTGGACTAGCGGGGGACCTAGCCAAAAACATTCAGTACTTC.